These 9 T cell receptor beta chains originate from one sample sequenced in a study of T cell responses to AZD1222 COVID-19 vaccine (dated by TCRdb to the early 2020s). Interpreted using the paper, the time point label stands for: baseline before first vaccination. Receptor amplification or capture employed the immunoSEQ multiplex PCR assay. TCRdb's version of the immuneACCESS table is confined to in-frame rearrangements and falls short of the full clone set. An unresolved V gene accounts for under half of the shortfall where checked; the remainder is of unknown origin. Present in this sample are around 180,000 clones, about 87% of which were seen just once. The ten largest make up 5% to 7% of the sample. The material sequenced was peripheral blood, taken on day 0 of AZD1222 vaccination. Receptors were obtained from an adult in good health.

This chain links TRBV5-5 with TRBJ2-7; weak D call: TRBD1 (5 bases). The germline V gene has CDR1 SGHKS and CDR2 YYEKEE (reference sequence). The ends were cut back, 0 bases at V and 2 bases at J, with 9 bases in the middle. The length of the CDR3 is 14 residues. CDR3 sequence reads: CASSLGQGPYEQYF. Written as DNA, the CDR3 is TGTGCCAGCAGCTTGGGGCAGGGTCCCTACGAGCAGTACTTC. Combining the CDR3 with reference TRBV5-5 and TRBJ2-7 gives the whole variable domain DAGVTQSPTHLIKTRGQQVTLRCSPISGHKSVSWYQQVLGQGPQFIFQYYEKEERGRGNFPDRFSARQFPNYSSELNVNALLLGDSALYLCASSLGQGPYEQYFGPGTRLTVT.

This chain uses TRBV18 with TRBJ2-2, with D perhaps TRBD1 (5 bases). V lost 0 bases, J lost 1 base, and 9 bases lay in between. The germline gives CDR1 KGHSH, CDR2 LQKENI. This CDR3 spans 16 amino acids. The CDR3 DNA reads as TGTGCCAGCTCACCACCGCAGGGCAGGAACACCGGGGAGCTGTTTTTT. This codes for CASSPPQGRNTGELFF. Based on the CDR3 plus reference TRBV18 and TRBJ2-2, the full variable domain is NAGVMQNPRHLVRRRGQEARLRCSPMKGHSHVYWYRQLPEEGLKFMVYLQKENIIDESGMPKERFSAEFPKEGPSILRIQQVVRGDSAAYFCASSPPQGRNTGELFFGEGSRLTVL.

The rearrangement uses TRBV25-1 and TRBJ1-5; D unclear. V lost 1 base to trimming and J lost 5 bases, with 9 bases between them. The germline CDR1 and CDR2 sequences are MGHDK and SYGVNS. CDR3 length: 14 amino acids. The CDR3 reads CASSESWSYQPQHF. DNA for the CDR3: TGTGCCAGCAGTGAATCCTGGAGCTATCAGCCCCAGCATTTT.

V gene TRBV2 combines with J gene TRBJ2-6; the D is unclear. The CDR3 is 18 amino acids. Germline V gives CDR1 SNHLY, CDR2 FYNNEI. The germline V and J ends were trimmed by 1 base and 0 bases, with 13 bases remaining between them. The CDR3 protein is CASSEGSSSISGANVLTF. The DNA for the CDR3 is TGTGCCAGCAGTGAAGGGAGCAGCTCTATCTCTGGGGCCAACGTCCTGACTTTC.

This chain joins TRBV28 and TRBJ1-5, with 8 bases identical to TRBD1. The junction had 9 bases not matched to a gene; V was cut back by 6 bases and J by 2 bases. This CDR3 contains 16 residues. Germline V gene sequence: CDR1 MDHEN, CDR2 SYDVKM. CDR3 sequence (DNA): TGTGCCAGCAGCCCGACCGGACAGGGAGGCAATCAGCCCCAGCATTTT. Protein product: CASSPTGQGGNQPQHF.

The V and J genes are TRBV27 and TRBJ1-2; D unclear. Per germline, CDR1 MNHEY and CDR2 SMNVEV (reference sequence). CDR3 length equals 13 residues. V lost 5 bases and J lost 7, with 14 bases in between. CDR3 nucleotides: TGTGCCAGCAGTCCTGGCCGGGTTATTGGCTACACCTTC. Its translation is CASSPGRVIGYTF.

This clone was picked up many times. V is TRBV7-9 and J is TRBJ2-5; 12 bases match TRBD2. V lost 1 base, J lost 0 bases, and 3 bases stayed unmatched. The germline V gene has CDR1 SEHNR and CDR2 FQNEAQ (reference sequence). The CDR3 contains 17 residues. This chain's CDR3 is CASSLDTSGGNQETQYF. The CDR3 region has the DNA TGTGCCAGCAGCTTAGACACTAGCGGGGGGAACCAAGAGACCCAGTACTTC. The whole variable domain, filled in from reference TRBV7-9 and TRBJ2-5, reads DTGVSQNPRHKITKRGQNVTFRCDPISEHNRLYWYRQTLGQGPEFLTYFQNEAQLEKSRLLSDRFSAERPKGSFSTLEIQRTEQGDSAMYLCASSLDTSGGNQETQYFGPGTRLLVL.

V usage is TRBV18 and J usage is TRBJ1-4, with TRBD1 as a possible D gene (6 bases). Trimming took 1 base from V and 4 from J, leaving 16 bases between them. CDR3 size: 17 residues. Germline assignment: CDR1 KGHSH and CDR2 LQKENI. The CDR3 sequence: CASSPRSIGQNNEKLFF. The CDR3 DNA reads TGTGCCAGCTCACCACGGTCTATTGGACAGAATAATGAAAAACTGTTTTTT.

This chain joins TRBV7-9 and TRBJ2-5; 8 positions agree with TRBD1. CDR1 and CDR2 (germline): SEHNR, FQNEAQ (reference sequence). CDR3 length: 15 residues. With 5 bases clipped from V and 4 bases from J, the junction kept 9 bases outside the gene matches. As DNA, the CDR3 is TGTGCCAGCAGCAACCGACAGGGGATTCGAGAGACCCAGTACTTC. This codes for CASSNRQGIRETQYF.